The T cell receptor beta chain described here comes from a study of OX40 agonist ivuxolimab in advanced cancers. Across the whole study: The dose-escalation group included hepatocellular carcinoma, melanoma, renal cell carcinoma and head and neck cancer. Patients were under 90% male with ages about 23 to 80, mean about 54.

Points on this clone: As yet, its antigen is unknown.

The method was immunoSEQ multiplex PCR; TCRdb's version includes in-frame clones alone and lacks a portion of them. The sample consists of tens of thousands of clones, roughly nine tenths of them appearing once. From germline, CDR1 is GTSNPN and CDR2 SVGIG (reference sequence). CDR3 length: 16 amino acids. V was pared by 3 bases and J by 9 bases, with 11 bases of the junction left unmatched. Study outcomes and limitations: Mean expanded clone counts were higher in CD8+ than CD4+ T cells.

The TCR originated in an adult with an advanced solid tumor such as melanoma, head and neck, liver or kidney cancer. The chain joins TRBV30 to TRBJ1-6, with 10 bases that match TRBD1. Specimen: CD4+ or CD8+ T cells sorted from blood, collected in a trial of the OX40 agonist ivuxolimab. This CDR3 reads CAWRVDSWTGGSPLHF. The DNA of the CDR3 is TGTGCCTGGAGGGTAGACTCTTGGACAGGGGGTTCACCCCTCCACTTT.